These 9 T cell receptor beta chains were all obtained from the same sample, sequenced in a study of regulatory T cells in long-lasting Graves disease. Documented time point: newly diagnosed GD, antithyroid drugs for less than 3 months. From RNA extracted from PBMCs, the TCR library was made. Construction of the TCR beta libraries employed iRepertoire HTBI primers in conjunction with Arm-PCR of CDR3 regions. TCRdb re-derived calls from the multiplex PCR reads in MiXCR, one entry per CDR3 protein. This table holds hundreds of thousands of distinct CDR3 sequences, about 16% found once. The same sample was also used in a study of T cells in Graves' hyperthyroidism and ophthalmopathy.

Sequences were derived from peripheral blood mononuclear cells (PBMCs), sampled at new diagnosis, from a patient treated with antithyroid drugs. These receptors were collected from a man in his late teens or twenties with Graves disease.

In its sample, this clonotype was seen many times. The rearrangement joins TRBV2 to TRBJ2-1; 9 nucleotides agree with TRBD2. The germline CDR1 and CDR2 sequences are SNHLY and FYNNEI. There are 16 residues in the CDR3. Losses at the gene ends were 2 bases for V and 5 bases for J; bases not matched to a gene: 7. The CDR3 DNA is TGTGCCAGCAGTGAAAAGCTAGCGGGGACCCACAATGAGCAGTTCTTC. Translated, it gives CASSEKLAGTHNEQFF.

Of note for this clonotype: The CDR3 does not end in the conserved phenylalanine or tryptophan, so this is likely a read error. The J gene is TRBJ2-1, the V gene TRBV2; TRBD1 aligns across 9 bases. The germline CDR1 and CDR2 sequences are SNHLY and FYNNEI. V shed 6 bases, J shed 9 bases, and the junction held 9 bases outside the gene matches. This CDR3 is 14 amino acids long. CDR3 DNA: TGTGCCAGCAGAGGACAGGGGTTCTGGGGTGAGCAGTTCCTC. This sequence encodes CASRGQGFWGEQFL.

In this sample, this clonotype turned up a few times. The chain is built from TRBV19 and TRBJ2-2; D is ambiguous. The V gene lost 7 bases and the J gene lost 3 bases, with 12 bases spanning the gap. The CDR3 totals 14 residues. CDR1 and CDR2 from the germline V gene are LNHDA and SQIVND (reference sequence). The DNA of the CDR3 is TGTGCCAGTATCCCTCGGGCCGACACCGGGGAGCTGTTTTTT. This codes for CASIPRADTGELFF.

This clonotype was recorded a few times. The V call is TRBV19, the J call TRBJ2-7; possibly TRBD2 for D (6 bases). The germline V gene has CDR1 LNHDA and CDR2 SQIVND (reference sequence). V gave up 3 bases and J gave up 3 bases, with 15 bases separating them. The CDR3 has 15 residues. The CDR3 is CASSIGGRVVYEQYF. CDR3 nucleotides: TGTGCCAGTAGTATTGGAGGGCGGGTCGTCTACGAGCAGTACTTC.

This clonotype occurred a few times. The chain recombines TRBV4-1 with TRBJ2-1; no reliable D call. In germline, CDR1 is MGHRA, CDR2 YSYEKL. V lost 0 bases and J lost 6, with 6 bases in between. The CDR3 has 13 residues. The CDR3 region is CASSQDTLNEQFF. The CDR3 DNA reads as TGCGCCAGCAGCCAAGATACCCTCAATGAGCAGTTCTTC.

This clonotype appeared many times. This chain links TRBV13 with TRBJ2-5, with D tentatively TRBD2 (5 bases). V was cut by 3 bases and J by 3 bases, with 8 bases left in between. The CDR3 is 13 residues long. The germline V gene encodes CDR1 PRHDT and CDR2 FYEKMQ (reference sequence). Written as DNA, the CDR3 is TGTGCCAGCAGCTTCCTGCGGGAAGAGACCCAGTACTTC. This codes for CASSFLREETQYF.

This clonotype showed up many times. The chain couples TRBV30 to TRBJ2-7; D possibly corresponds to TRBD2 (6 bases). Germline V CDR1 and CDR2: GTSNPN, SVGIG (reference sequence). This CDR3 contains 12 residues. V was clipped by 0 bases and J by 3 bases, with 6 bases between them. CDR3: CAWSVSGYEQYF. The CDR3 DNA reads as TGTGCCTGGAGTGTTAGCGGCTACGAGCAGTACTTC.

This clonotype has more than one count but fewer than ten. The J gene is TRBJ1-1, the V gene TRBV19, with D unclear. Trimming took off 6 bases at V and 3 bases at J, with 20 bases between the two ends. There are 16 residues in the CDR3. The germline CDR1 and CDR2 sequences are LNHDA and SQIVND (reference sequence). CDR3 amino acids: CASSVASVGRYTEAFF. The CDR3 DNA is TGTGCCAGTAGCGTCGCTTCGGTCGGGCGGTACACTGAAGCTTTCTTT. Filled out from reference TRBV19 and TRBJ1-1, the complete variable domain reads DGGITQSPKYLFRKEGQNVTLSCEQNLNHDAMYWYRQDPGQGLRLIYYSQIVNDFQKGDIAEGYSVSREKKESFPLTVTSAQKNPTAFYLCASSVASVGRYTEAFFGQGTRLTVV.

This clonotype was counted ten times or more. The CDR3 region is CASTPQGLQETQYF. Written as DNA, the CDR3 is TGTGCCAGCACACCCCAGGGGTTACAAGAGACCCAGTACTTC. The chain joins TRBV28 to TRBJ2-5; possible D gene TRBD1, 6 bases. Germline lookup yields CDR1 MDHEN and CDR2 SYDVKM. This CDR3 comprises 14 residues. V was trimmed by 7 bases and J by 2 bases, leaving 14 bases between them.